Below, 9 T cell receptor beta chains from the same sample are listed, as sequenced in a study of identical twins. TCRdb re-derived calls from the 5' RACE reads in MiXCR, one entry per CDR3 protein. The sample records hundreds of thousands of distinct CDR3 sequences, 21% being singletons. These sequences were also reported in another study, on T cells expressing NK-cell markers.

The sequencing input was PBMCs. These receptors originate from a woman in her late teens or twenties in good health.

V and J are TRBV29-1 and TRBJ2-7; D gene uncertain. Germline V gene data show CDR1 as SQVTM and CDR2 as ANQGSEA. Trimming removed 4 bases at V and 6 bases at J, with 10 bases between. The length of the CDR3 is 11 residues. CDR3 sequence reads: CSVVLLAEQYF. The DNA for the CDR3 is TGCAGCGTTGTTCTACTGGCCGAGCAGTACTTC.

CDR3 bases: TGTGCCACCAGCAGAGACCTAGGACAAGAGACCCAGTACTTC. Translated, it gives CATSRDLGQETQYF. The V call is TRBV15, the J call TRBJ2-5; D call uncertain. Looked up from germline, CDR1 is LNHNV and CDR2 is YYDKDF (reference sequence). V shed 0 bases and J shed 2 bases, with 7 bases lying between them. The CDR3 has 14 residues.

Only a few counts were recorded for this clonotype. The chain links TRBV5-6 to TRBJ1-1; 10 positions agree with TRBD1. Germline trimming cut 2 bases from V and 4 bases from J; bases unmatched to any gene: 8. Germline V CDR1 and CDR2: SGHDT, YYEEEE. CDR3 length equals 16 residues. The CDR3 loop is CASSFGTGAIPTEAFF. The DNA of the CDR3 is TGTGCCAGCAGCTTTGGGACAGGGGCCATACCCACTGAAGCTTTCTTT.

The chain's CDR3 is CAISQTGERDEQYF. CDR3 DNA sequence: TGTGCCATCAGTCAGACAGGGGAAAGGGACGAGCAGTACTTC. The chain employs TRBV10-3 and TRBJ2-7; the match to TRBD1 covers 8 bases. CDR1 and CDR2 from the germline V gene are ENHRY and SYGVKD. V trimming: 5 bases; J trimming: 5 bases; junction bases outside the gene matches: 8. The CDR3 has 14 residues.

The chain is built from TRBV4-3 and TRBJ2-2, with D perhaps given as TRBD1 or TRBD2 (5 bases each). CDR1 is LGHNA and CDR2 is YSLEER in the germline V gene. The CDR3 length is 16 residues. V lost 0 bases to trimming and J lost 2 bases, with 10 bases between them. The CDR3 loop is CASSQESGPNTGELFF. The CDR3 DNA is TGCGCCAGCAGCCAAGAATCGGGACCAAACACCGGGGAGCTGTTTTTT.

This chain connects TRBV3-1 to TRBJ2-5; 8 bases are a match to TRBD1. Trimming at V came to 7 bases and at J to 5 bases, leaving 12 bases not matched to a gene. Germline-derived CDR1 and CDR2 are LGHDT and YNNKEL (reference sequence). The CDR3 is 15 amino acids. CDR3 in amino acids: CASTLHQGARETQYF. CDR3 nucleotide sequence: TGTGCCAGCACCCTACACCAGGGGGCGAGGGAGACCCAGTACTTC.

Many counts were recorded for this clonotype. V usage is TRBV20-1 and J usage is TRBJ2-5, with 10 bases that match TRBD2. The CDR3 sequence is 13 residues long. V lost 6 bases and J lost 5; bases outside the gene matches: 6. Germline loops: CDR1 DFQATT, CDR2 SNEGSKA (reference sequence). CDR3 in amino acids: CSALAGAQETQYF. CDR3 coding DNA: TGCAGTGCCCTAGCGGGAGCTCAGGAGACCCAGTACTTC.

The chain has TRBV10-3 and TRBJ2-7, with TRBD1 matching over 7 bases. The germline V gene has CDR1 ENHRY and CDR2 SYGVKD. With V trimmed by 11 bases and J by 3 bases, 10 bases remained unmatched. This CDR3 has 13 amino acids. The CDR3 coding sequence is TGTGCCTCAAGGGGGACAGAGGACTACGAGCAGTACTTC. Residues: CASRGTEDYEQYF.

This clonotype was detected ten times or more. The V gene is TRBV6-2 or TRBV6-3, the J gene TRBJ2-4; 8 bases are a match to TRBD2. Germline V gives CDR1 MNHEY, CDR2 SVGEGT. Unmatched junction bases numbered 10, after V lost 0 bases and J lost 0 bases. The CDR3 is made up of 19 amino acids. The DNA of the CDR3 is TGTGCCAGCAGTTACTCCTTGCTAGCGGGTGTTTTAGCCAAAAACATTCAGTACTTC. Its protein is CASSYSLLAGVLAKNIQYF.